The entry below gives a single TCR beta chain sequence along with its context. The antigen this receptor binds is unknown. Per-base qualities were not stored, and no clone one base away is much larger. The cohort was made up of roughly 670 healthy bone marrow donors. At the time of sampling, all cohort members were nominally healthy, though unrecorded immune exposures were likely present. The donor tested CMV seronegative, placing the donor among the roughly 400 seronegative members of the cohort. Every donor gave a peripheral blood sample, and the peripheral blood mononuclear cells from that sample were used for TCR beta sequencing. Genomic DNA was extracted from the blood cell samples with the Qiagen DNeasy Blood Extraction Kit. V is shortened by 5 bases, J by 5 bases, and the region joining them spans 6 bases. The germline V gene yields SGHTA for CDR1 and FQGTGA for CDR2. The CDR3 measures 12 amino acids from cysteine to phenylalanine. Just CDR3 DNA is preserved here, 36 bases in frame from base 1.

The sample is drawn from a study of cytomegalovirus exposure and HLA in healthy donors (dated by TCRdb to the late 2010s). In the study overall: An earlier analysis of about 560 of the donors reported over 250 Gb of sequence data and 95 million to 130 million unique TCR beta sequences obtained from around 180 million T cells. About 280 gigabases of sequencing data and 70 million to 100 million unique TCR sequences made up an early release that covered around 640 HLA-typed donors. Of the roughly 410 genotyped donors, roughly 80% were placed in the genetic ancestry cluster associated with self-reported Caucasian donors. The aim of the study was to test whether cataloging public T cell receptors could identify signatures of past pathogen exposure. The study used immunosequencing to profile the T cell repertoires of approximately 640 subjects and linked those repertoires to cytomegalovirus serostatus. Besides the first cohort of 500 to 700 subjects, a separate validation cohort made up of about 120 different subjects was used. To predict cytomegalovirus infection status, the study brought together high-throughput TCR immunosequencing, statistical association of individual TCRs with disease status, and machine learning. A later analysis re-analyzed previously published TCR beta repertoires from approximately 670 donors and added high-resolution HLA genotyping to study TCR occurrence patterns. The later analysis used no new phenotypic data to find candidate immune exposures, relying instead on TCR beta sequences and their occurrence across donors. An earlier analysis of some 500 of the donors applied high-throughput TCR beta sequencing to assess whether each TCR beta V gene segment acted as functional or pseudogenic. Donor age, sex, ethnicity and CMV serostatus were compiled together with the repertoire data. A later genetic analysis took genome-wide SNP genotypes for about 65% of the 666 donors and used that subset as a discovery cohort. Every discovery cohort repertoire had been produced on one sequencing platform. HLA typing covered class I and class II loci at four-digit resolution. Typing coverage varied by locus: about 620-640 donors for A, B, C, DRB1 and DQB1; more than 500 for DQA1; about 600 for DPA1; roughly 470 for DPB1. Because of strong linkage in the cohort, roughly five DR-DQ haplotypes were treated as single units for association and clustering. Among around 400 genotyped donors of the cohort, an average of around 240,000 unique TCR beta nucleotide sequences were sequenced per donor, roughly a sixth of them non-productive. The study at large found these results: Because HLA typing was unavailable for some donors at each locus, only the typed subset was used in association tests. Linkage disequilibrium might explain the correlated functional status among segregating V segments, but an unknown experimental factor could not be excluded. The authors suggested that the approach could potentially be generalized to other disease states and immunological phenotypes. A later analysis found that TCR association rates varied across HLA loci, with DRB1 alleles showing the most associated TCRs and HLA-C alleles the fewest. A later analysis found that HLA-associated TCR beta chains were more clonally expanded and had lower generation probabilities than equally common non-associated chains. Sequencing depth was assumed to be roughly uniform across donors in the presence/absence analyses, though that assumption may not hold. Specific HLA alleles were associated with 15,000 to 20,000 TCR beta sequences at a false discovery rate of 0.05 in a later analysis. Approximately 18 rarely observed V segments, including chromosome 9 orphons, were excluded from the earlier analysis of several hundred of the donors because counts were too low. A later analysis reported that several top co-occurrence clusters appeared linked to parvovirus B19, influenza, CMV and Epstein-Barr virus. Strong co-occurrence of HLA alleles, especially DR and DQ, made assigning TCR associations to individual alleles difficult. An association between a missense DCLRE1C variant and V-gene and J-gene trimming of TCR beta chains was found in a later genetic analysis and replicated in an independent cohort. A later genetic analysis reported fewer N-insertions in productive TCRs among donors in an Asian-associated ancestry cluster than the roughly 620-donor mean. A group of highly shared sequence variants was considered likely to be a technical artifact of the sequencing pipeline. The only immune exposure information available for the cohort was CMV serostatus. Because the 87-base-pair reads could not distinguish some IMGT-functional V segments, including TRBV6-2 and TRBV6-3, those segments were excluded. A further reported finding was that TCR beta sequences accurately predicted the HLA-A and HLA-B alleles for most subjects in the first cohort. In vitro tests confirmed that a few of the cytomegalovirus-associated TCR beta chains recognize cytomegalovirus antigens. The classifier was reported to diagnose cytomegalovirus status with high specificity and sensitivity in both the original cohort and the validation cohort. Most TCR sequences were observed very rarely across donors, whereas some public TCRs were present in many individuals. In this cohort, only TCR beta chains were sequenced, and detectable features were limited by the absence of alpha or paired-chain data. A total of 150 or so TCR beta chains were listed by the study as associated with cytomegalovirus. Most CMV-associated TCR beta chains appeared to be HLA-restricted in a later analysis, and the HLA associations seemed to be driven largely by CMV exposure. In an earlier analysis of approximately 600 of the donors, most TCR beta V segments were observed in productive rearrangements about 87% or about 30% of the time, broadly matching IMGT annotations.

Libraries came from the immunoSEQ multiplex PCR assay. The multiplex PCR relied on a mix of 60 forward primers for TCR Vbeta segments and 13 reverse primers for TCR Jbeta segments. A multiplex PCR assay on genomic DNA amplified the CDR3 region of rearranged TCR beta genes. On the Illumina HiSeq System, the amplified TCR beta libraries were sequenced as 87-base-pair reads. In the original analysis: Across the roughly 600 repertoires, a later analysis counted about 81 million unique TCR beta chains, around 11 million of which were shared by at least two donors. A nearest-neighbor algorithm error-corrected the raw reads and collapsed the reads into unique sequences, merging closely related sequences to remove PCR and sequencing errors. Alignment of CDR3 sequences to IMGT reference sequences was used to assign V, D and J gene segments. For a sequence to be retained, at least a six-nucleotide match to both a V gene segment and a J gene segment was required. A rearrangement was called productive if the CDR3 had no stop codons and remained in frame with V and J, and every other rearrangement was called non-productive. CDR3 was defined by IMGT convention, running from the second conserved V-encoded cysteine to the conserved J-encoded phenylalanine. Sequences without an unambiguous match to a single V gene segment were excluded from the earlier analysis of almost 600 of the donors. An earlier analysis of 587 of the donors called V segments functional above 56.7% productive rearrangements and segregating when the between-donor standard deviation exceeded 5%. A statistical classification framework was built for diagnosing cytomegalovirus status from the catalog of TCR beta chain sequences. A later analysis assigned V and J genes by comparing TCR nucleotide sequences with IMGT/GENE-DB human TR gene sequences. A later analysis assigned CDR3 sequences and most-parsimonious VDJ recombination scenarios with the TCRdist pipeline. A later analysis defined each TCR beta chain by its CDR3 amino acid sequence plus V-gene family, and excluded reads lacking a unique V-gene family. A later analysis removed several hundred highly shared, low-generation-probability nucleotide sequences to deal with suspected cross-contamination and a sequencing artifact. A later analysis calculated a clonal expansion index for each public chain from normalized within-repertoire ranks of inferred template counts. In a later analysis, generation probabilities were computed with a VDJ recombination model fitted to out-of-frame rearrangements, and the resulting probabilities were checked against IGoR. In a later analysis, hypergeometric tests were used to score TCR-TCR, TCR-HLA and TCR-CMV co-occurrence, with a repertoire-size bias correction applied to TCR pairs. In a later analysis, false discovery rates were estimated by permuting HLA or CMV assignments 20 times. In a later analysis, co-occurring TCRs were grouped using DBSCAN, with TCRdist sequence similarity added in when clustering inside HLA-allele-positive subsets. Co-occurrence clustering excluded repertoires with fewer than 30,000 or more than 120,000 public chains, plus five with anomalous nucleotide sharing. TCRdb took over this immuneACCESS table, retaining in-frame rearrangements with V and J assigned. Such tables are incomplete; in checked studies, under half of the missing clones stem from an unresolved V gene, and the remainder is unexplained. That table furnishes V, J and clone size, whereas the DNA furnished D and trimming. Recorded for this sample are under 140,000 clones; approximately 84% of them occurred a single time. Together, the top ten hold 1.5% to 2% of the sample.

The chain is made from TRBV7-3 and TRBJ2-2; the D segment could be TRBD2, given 5 matching bases. This sequence originates from a middle-aged man in good health and CMV-seronegative. The material sequenced was PBMCs. The CDR3 loop reads CASSRGTGELFF. The DNA sequence follows: TGTGCCAGCAGCCGGGGTACCGGGGAGCTGTTTTTT.